The 28 T cell receptor beta chains listed next were all sequenced from one sample in a study of blood T cell repertoires in COVID-19 (dated by TCRdb to the early 2020s). The receptor library was made with the immunoSEQ multiplex PCR assay. This immuneACCESS table, as held by TCRdb, lists in-frame sequences with V and J called but not all clones. Of the missing ones, under half trace to an unresolved V gene in checked studies; the others have no known cause. The sample table lists under 65,000 clones, 85% to 95% of them with a count of one. The ten most abundant clones make up around 3% of the sample. Sequencing was done on a sample of peripheral blood. These receptors came from a man aged 50-59 years with acute or convalescent COVID-19.

The CDR3 nucleotides are TGTGCCAGCAGCTTGGGAGGGGGGCCCACTAACACTGAAGCTTTCTTT. It codes for CASSLGGGPTNTEAFF. V is TRBV7-2 and J is TRBJ1-1, with D perhaps matching TRBD1 (6 bases). The CDR3 length is 16 residues. Trimming took 3 bases from V and 2 from J, leaving 16 bases between them. The V gene's germline CDR1 is SGHTA and CDR2 FQGNSA.

The chain combines TRBV4-1 with TRBJ2-4; 7 bases agree with TRBD1. This CDR3 is 15 amino acids long. Germline V gene data show CDR1 as MGHRA and CDR2 as YSYEKL. Trimming removed 0 bases from V and 4 bases from J; junction bases left unmatched: 3. For the CDR3, the DNA is TGCGCCAGCAGCCAAGAGTCGGGACAGAAAAACATTCAGTACTTC. Protein product: CASSQESGQKNIQYF.

V and J are TRBV5-4 and TRBJ2-7, with TRBD2 matching 8 bases. With 4 bases clipped from V and 5 bases from J, the junction kept 8 bases outside the gene matches. The CDR3 is made up of 14 amino acids. The germline CDR1 and CDR2 sequences are SGHNT and YYREEE (reference sequence). CDR3 nucleotides: TGTGCCAGCAGCCCGGGACTAGATTTCCACGAGCAGTACTTC. Translated, it gives CASSPGLDFHEQYF.

The gene calls are TRBV7-9 and TRBJ1-5; maybe TRBD1 (6 bases). Germline V gene sequence: CDR1 SEHNR, CDR2 FQNEAQ (reference sequence). This CDR3 region has 14 residues. V was shortened by 4 bases and J by 2 bases, with 9 bases between the two germline ends. CDR3 sequence: CASSYEGGNQPQHF. The CDR3 DNA is TGTGCCAGCAGCTACGAGGGGGGCAATCAGCCCCAGCATTTT.

In its sample, this clone was seen a few times. V and J are TRBV9 and TRBJ2-1; 9 nucleotides agree with TRBD1. CDR3 length: 17 amino acids. The V and J ends lost 0 bases and 6 bases, in that order; junction bases with no gene match: 10. In germline, CDR1 is SGDLS, CDR2 YYNGEE. CDR3 protein: CASSVEGQGFGGNEQFF. In DNA, the CDR3 is TGTGCCAGCAGCGTAGAGGGACAGGGATTCGGGGGCAATGAGCAGTTCTTC.

This sequence joins TRBV3-1 (or the pseudogene TRBV3-2) and TRBJ2-3; the match to TRBD2 covers 12 bases. CDR1 LGHDT and CDR2 YNNKEL come from the germline V gene (reference sequence). This CDR3 has 15 amino acids. Trimming took 4 bases from V and 6 from J; bases not matched to a gene: 5. Written as DNA, the CDR3 is TGTGCCAGCAGCCCCCGGCTAGCGGGGGGGGATACGCAGTATTTT. This encodes CASSPRLAGGDTQYF.

This chain links TRBV6-5 with TRBJ2-3; tentatively, D is TRBD1 (5 bases). This CDR3 has 13 amino acids. Trimming stripped 3 bases from V and 5 bases from J, with 9 bases between. Germline V gives CDR1 MNHEY, CDR2 SVGAGI. CDR3 protein: CASSYQGQDTQYF. The DNA for the CDR3 is TGTGCCAGCAGTTATCAGGGCCAAGATACGCAGTATTTT.

The chain joins TRBV30 to TRBJ1-6, with 9 bases fitting TRBD1. The CDR3 has 15 residues. The V gene's germline CDR1 is GTSNPN and CDR2 SVGIG (reference sequence). Trimming took 1 base from V and 5 from J; bases not matched to a gene: 3. The CDR3 spells CAWSARDRDNSPLHF. Here the CDR3 DNA reads TGTGCCTGGAGTGCCCGGGACAGGGATAATTCACCCCTCCACTTT.

CDR3 loop: CASSLDRAVGYTF. The CDR3 DNA sequence: TGTGCCAGCAGCCTGGACAGGGCGGTCGGCTACACCTTC. J is TRBJ1-2 and V is TRBV7-2; 8 nucleotides match TRBD1. CDR3 length: 13 residues. The junction had 7 bases not matched to a gene; V was cut back by 5 bases and J by 8 bases. In germline, CDR1 is SGHTA, CDR2 FQGNSA.

The genes are TRBV3-1 (or the pseudogene TRBV3-2) and TRBJ2-5, with D perhaps TRBD2 (6 bases). Deletions cut 0 bases from V and 2 bases from J, with 13 bases between. Germline CDR1 and CDR2: LGHDT and YNNKEL (reference sequence). The CDR3 totals 16 residues. This chain's CDR3 is CASSQDTTGDQETQYF. The CDR3 nucleotides are TGTGCCAGCAGCCAAGATACGACGGGAGATCAAGAGACCCAGTACTTC.

Only one count was recorded for this clone. This chain links TRBV30 with TRBJ1-5; 9 positions agree with TRBD1. Germline V CDR1 and CDR2: GTSNPN, SVGIG (reference sequence). Trimming removed 3 bases from V and 4 bases from J; junction bases left unmatched: 4. This CDR3 spans 14 amino acids. The chain's CDR3 is CAWSATGGNQPQHF. The CDR3, as DNA: TGTGCCTGGAGCGCGACAGGGGGAAATCAGCCCCAGCATTTT.

The chain recombines TRBV5-1 with TRBJ1-1; possible D gene TRBD1, 6 bases. Germline CDR1 SGHRS, CDR2 YFSETQ. Trimming cost V 4 bases and J 0 bases, with 16 bases left between them. This CDR3 contains 16 residues. The CDR3, as DNA: TGCGCCAGCAGCCCGGGAACAGGGAGAATGAACACTGAAGCTTTCTTT. This codes for CASSPGTGRMNTEAFF. Complete variable domain (other parts from reference TRBV5-1 and TRBJ1-1): KAGVTQTPRYLIKTRGQQVTLSCSPISGHRSVSWYQQTPGQGLQFLFEYFSETQRNKGNFPGRFSGRQFSNSRSEMNVSTLELGDSALYLCASSPGTGRMNTEAFFGQGTRLTVV.

The chain recombines TRBV6-6 with TRBJ1-1; D gene uncertain. CDR3 length: 14 amino acids. The germline gives CDR1 MNHNY, CDR2 SVGAGI (reference sequence). V shed 4 bases and J shed 8 bases, with 17 bases lying between them. CDR3 loop: CASSFVGPTTEAFF. CDR3 in DNA: TGTGCCAGCAGTTTTGTAGGGCCGACTACAGAAGCTTTCTTT.

This chain links TRBV10-3 with TRBJ1-5; D not resolved. This CDR3 region has 14 residues. CDR1 is ENHRY, CDR2 SYGVKD, per germline. V lost 10 bases and J lost 0, with 13 bases in between. The CDR3 loop is CATQDPHSNQPQHF. Here the CDR3 DNA reads TGTGCCACTCAGGATCCCCATAGCAATCAGCCCCAGCATTTT.

The V and J genes are TRBV2 and TRBJ1-1; D not resolved. The CDR3 covers 13 residues. Trimming removed 7 bases from V and 1 base from J, with 10 bases in between. Per the germline V gene, CDR1 is SNHLY and CDR2 is FYNNEI. The CDR3 nucleotides read TGTGCCAGCACGAGACAACAGAACACTGAAGCTTTCTTT. It yields the protein CASTRQQNTEAFF. Combining the CDR3 with reference TRBV2 and TRBJ1-1 gives the whole variable domain EPEVTQTPSHQVTQMGQEVILRCVPISNHLYFYWYRQILGQKVEFLVSFYNNEISEKSEIFDDQFSVERPDGSNFTLKIRSTKLEDSAMYFCASTRQQNTEAFFGQGTRLTVV.

V usage is TRBV19 and J usage is TRBJ2-7; a possible D gene is TRBD1 (5 bases). The CDR3 loop spans 12 amino acids. Trimming removed 3 bases at V and 6 bases at J, with 9 bases between. From germline, CDR1 is LNHDA and CDR2 SQIVND (reference sequence). CDR3 bases: TGTGCCAGTAGTATTCAAGGGGCCGAGCAGTACTTC. It is translated as CASSIQGAEQYF. Variable domain in full (rest from reference TRBV19 and TRBJ2-7): DGGITQSPKYLFRKEGQNVTLSCEQNLNHDAMYWYRQDPGQGLRLIYYSQIVNDFQKGDIAEGYSVSREKKESFPLTVTSAQKNPTAFYLCASSIQGAEQYFGPGTRLTVT.

V is TRBV3-1 (or the pseudogene TRBV3-2) and J is TRBJ2-2, with D possibly matching TRBD1 (6 bases). The CDR3 loop spans 17 amino acids. Trimming cost V 6 bases and J 5 bases, with 22 bases left between them. Germline V CDR1 and CDR2: LGHDT, YNNKEL (reference sequence). The CDR3: CASRLRWGPSGTGELFF. The CDR3 DNA reads as TGTGCCAGCAGACTCCGGTGGGGGCCCTCGGGAACCGGGGAGCTGTTTTTT.

The chain has TRBV5-6 and TRBJ2-2; no definite D call. Trimming shortened V by 2 bases and J by 6 bases, and 8 bases separated the two germline ends. There are 13 residues in the CDR3. The germline V gene encodes CDR1 SGHDT and CDR2 YYEEEE. In DNA form, the CDR3 reads TGTGCCAGCAGCTTAACGGTTCCCGGGGAGCTGTTTTTT. Its protein product is CASSLTVPGELFF.

The chain joins TRBV6-4 to TRBJ2-2; possibly TRBD2 for D (6 bases). This CDR3 has 15 amino acids. Germline assignment: CDR1 MRHNA and CDR2 SNTAGT. The V end was cut by 2 bases, the J end by 4 bases, with 11 bases between. The CDR3: CASSDGAGGTGELFF. Here the CDR3 DNA reads TGTGCCAGCAGTGACGGGGCCGGGGGCACCGGGGAGCTGTTTTTT.

The chain has TRBV3-1 (or the pseudogene TRBV3-2) and TRBJ1-5; possible D gene TRBD1, 6 bases. Trimming left V 4 bases short and J 3 bases short, with 10 bases between. The CDR3 is 14 residues long. Germline assignment: CDR1 LGHDT and CDR2 YNNKEL (reference sequence). The CDR3 DNA is TGTGCCAGCAGCCCGGGACACTCCAATCAGCCCCAGCATTTT. Translated: CASSPGHSNQPQHF.

The chain is built from TRBV6-5 and TRBJ2-7; TRBD1 agrees at 9 bases. Germline CDR1 is MNHEY and CDR2 is SVGAGI. V shed 8 bases, J shed 3 bases, and the junction held 8 bases outside the gene matches. The CDR3 has 14 residues. This chain's CDR3 is CASPKGQGSYEQYF. The CDR3, as DNA: TGTGCCAGCCCTAAGGGACAGGGTAGCTACGAGCAGTACTTC.

The V and J genes are TRBV27 and TRBJ2-1; D perhaps matches TRBD1 (6 bases). CDR3 length: 17 amino acids. V was pared by 5 bases and J by 0 bases, with 17 bases between. The V gene's germline CDR1 is MNHEY and CDR2 SMNVEV (reference sequence). This chain's CDR3 is CASSNDQGYSSYNEQFF. The CDR3 DNA reads as TGTGCCAGCAGTAATGATCAGGGGTATAGCTCCTACAATGAGCAGTTCTTC.

This clone has a single count. The chain joins TRBV7-6 to TRBJ2-1, with 9 bases identical to TRBD2. Germline V gene data show CDR1 as SGHVS and CDR2 as FNYEAQ. V was clipped by 1 base and J by 5 bases; unmatched bases: 3. The CDR3 runs to 15 residues. CDR3 coding DNA: TGTGCCAGCAGCTTAGGGGTAGCGGGGGACAATGAGCAGTTCTTC. Translated, it gives CASSLGVAGDNEQFF.

J is TRBJ2-1 and V is TRBV6-1, with D perhaps TRBD1 (6 bases). The CDR3 length is 16 residues. V shed 3 bases and J shed 8 bases, with 20 bases lying between them. Germline assignment: CDR1 MNHNS and CDR2 SASEGT. The CDR3 reads CASSEGALPPWDEQFF. DNA for the CDR3: TGTGCCAGCAGTGAGGGGGCATTGCCCCCTTGGGATGAGCAGTTCTTC.

The gene calls are TRBV7-8 and TRBJ1-6, with D tentatively TRBD1 (5 bases). This CDR3 has 15 residues. Looked up from germline, CDR1 is SGHVS and CDR2 is FQNEAQ. V lost 8 bases and J lost 6, with 17 bases in between. The CDR3 sequence is CASSTRGGVNSPLHF. CDR3 sequence (DNA): TGTGCCAGCTCCACCCGGGGGGGAGTTAATTCACCCCTCCACTTT.

This clone was counted a single time. This rearrangement joins TRBV5-1 to TRBJ1-1; 11 bases match TRBD1. Looked up from germline, CDR1 is SGHRS and CDR2 is YFSETQ. The V and J ends lost 3 bases and 4 bases, in that order; junction bases with no gene match: 5. The CDR3 loop spans 15 amino acids. The CDR3 spells CASSWTGTGGTEAFF. The CDR3 DNA sequence: TGCGCCAGCAGCTGGACCGGGACAGGGGGCACTGAAGCTTTCTTT. Drawing the rest from reference TRBV5-1 and TRBJ1-1, the complete variable domain is KAGVTQTPRYLIKTRGQQVTLSCSPISGHRSVSWYQQTPGQGLQFLFEYFSETQRNKGNFPGRFSGRQFSNSRSEMNVSTLELGDSALYLCASSWTGTGGTEAFFGQGTRLTVV.

The J gene is TRBJ2-5, the V gene TRBV21-1; the table's D gene call, TRBD2, was not cross checked with the DNA. TRBV21-1 is designated a pseudogene. This CDR3 spans 14 amino acids. CDR3 protein: CASSKFSMSETQYF. DNA for the CDR3: TGTGCCAGCAGCAAATTTAGCATGTCCGAGACCCAGTACTTC.

This clone was seen only once. The chain carries TRBV4-1 and TRBJ1-2; D remains ambiguous. The CDR3 sequence is 13 residues long. V lost 0 bases and J 3 bases, leaving 5 bases between the germline ends. Per germline, CDR1 MGHRA and CDR2 YSYEKL. The CDR3 loop is CASSQDPDYGYTF. The CDR3 DNA reads as TGCGCCAGCAGCCAAGACCCAGACTATGGCTACACCTTC.